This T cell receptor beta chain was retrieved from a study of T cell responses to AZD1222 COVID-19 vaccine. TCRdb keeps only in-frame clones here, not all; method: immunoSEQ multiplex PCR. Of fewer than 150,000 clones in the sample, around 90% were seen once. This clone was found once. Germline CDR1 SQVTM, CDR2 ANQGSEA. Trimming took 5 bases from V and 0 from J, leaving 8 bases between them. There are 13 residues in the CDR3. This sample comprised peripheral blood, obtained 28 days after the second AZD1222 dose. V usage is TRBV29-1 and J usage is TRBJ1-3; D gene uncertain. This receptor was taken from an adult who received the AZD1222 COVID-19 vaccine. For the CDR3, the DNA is TGCAGCGTTAGGGAGTCCTCTGGAAACACCATATATTTT. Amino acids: CSVRESSGNTIYF. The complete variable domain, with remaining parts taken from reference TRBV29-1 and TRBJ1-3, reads SAVISQKPSRDICQRGTSLTIQCQVDSQVTMMFWYRQQPGQSLTLIATANQGSEATYESGFVIDKFPISRPNLTFSTLTVSNMSPEDSSIYLCSVRESSGNTIYFGEGSWLTVV.